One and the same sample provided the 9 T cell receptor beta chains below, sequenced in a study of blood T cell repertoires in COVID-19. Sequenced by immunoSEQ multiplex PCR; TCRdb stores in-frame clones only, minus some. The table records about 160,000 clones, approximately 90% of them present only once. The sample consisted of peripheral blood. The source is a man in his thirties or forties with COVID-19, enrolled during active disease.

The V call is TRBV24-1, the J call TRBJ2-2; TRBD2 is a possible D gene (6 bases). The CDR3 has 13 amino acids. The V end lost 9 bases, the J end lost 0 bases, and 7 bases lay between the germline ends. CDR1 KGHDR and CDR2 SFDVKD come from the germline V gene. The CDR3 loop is CATSGANTGELFF. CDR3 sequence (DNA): TGTGCCACCTCGGGAGCGAACACCGGGGAGCTGTTTTTT.

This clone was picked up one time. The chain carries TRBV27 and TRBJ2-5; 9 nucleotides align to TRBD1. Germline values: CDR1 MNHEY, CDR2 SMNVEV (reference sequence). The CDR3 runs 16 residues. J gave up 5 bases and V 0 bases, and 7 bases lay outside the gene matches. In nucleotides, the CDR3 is TGTGCCAGCAGTTTATCGTTGACAGGGGGGTTGGAGACCCAGTACTTC. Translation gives CASSLSLTGGLETQYF.

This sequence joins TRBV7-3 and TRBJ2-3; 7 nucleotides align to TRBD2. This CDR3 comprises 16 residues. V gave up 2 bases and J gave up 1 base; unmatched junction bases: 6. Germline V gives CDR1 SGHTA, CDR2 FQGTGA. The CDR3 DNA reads TGTGCCAGCAGCTTAGTCCAGGGAGGGGGCACAGATACGCAGTATTTT. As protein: CASSLVQGGGTDTQYF.

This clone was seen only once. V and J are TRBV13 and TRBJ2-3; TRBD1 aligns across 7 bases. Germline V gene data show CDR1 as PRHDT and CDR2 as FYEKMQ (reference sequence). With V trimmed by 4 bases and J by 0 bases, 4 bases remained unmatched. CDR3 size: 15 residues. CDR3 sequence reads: CASSYPRGSTDTQYF. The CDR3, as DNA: TGTGCCAGCAGCTATCCCAGGGGGAGCACAGATACGCAGTATTTT.

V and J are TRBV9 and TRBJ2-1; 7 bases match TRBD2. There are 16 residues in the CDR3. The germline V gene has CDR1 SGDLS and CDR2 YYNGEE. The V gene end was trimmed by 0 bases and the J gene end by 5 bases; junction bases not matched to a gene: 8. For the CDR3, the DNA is TGTGCCAGCAGCGTAGATACGGGAGGCGGGAACAATGAGCAGTTCTTC. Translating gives CASSVDTGGGNNEQFF.

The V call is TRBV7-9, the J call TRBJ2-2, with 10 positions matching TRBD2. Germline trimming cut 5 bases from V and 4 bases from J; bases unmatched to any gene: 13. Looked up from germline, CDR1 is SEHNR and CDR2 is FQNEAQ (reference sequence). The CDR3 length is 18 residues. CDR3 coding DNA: TGTGCCAGCAGCCCGCCATATCTAGCGGGAGAGAGCACCGGGGAGCTGTTTTTT. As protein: CASSPPYLAGESTGELFF.

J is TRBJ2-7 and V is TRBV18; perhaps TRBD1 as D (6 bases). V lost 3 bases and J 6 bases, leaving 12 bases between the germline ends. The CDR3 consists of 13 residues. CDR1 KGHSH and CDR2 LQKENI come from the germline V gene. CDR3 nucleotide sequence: TGTGCCAGCTCACCCGGGACAAAAGGCGAGCAGTACTTC. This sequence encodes CASSPGTKGEQYF.

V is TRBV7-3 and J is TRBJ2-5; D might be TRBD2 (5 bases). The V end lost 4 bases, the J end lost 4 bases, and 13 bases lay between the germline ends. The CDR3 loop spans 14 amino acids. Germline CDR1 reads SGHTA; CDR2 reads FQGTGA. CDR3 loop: CASSSTQAAETQYF. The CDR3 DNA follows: TGTGCCAGCAGCTCAACCCAAGCGGCAGAGACCCAGTACTTC.

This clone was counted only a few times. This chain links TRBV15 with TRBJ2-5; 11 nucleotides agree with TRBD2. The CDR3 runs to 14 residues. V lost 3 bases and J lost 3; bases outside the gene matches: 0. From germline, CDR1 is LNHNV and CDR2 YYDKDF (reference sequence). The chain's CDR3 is CATSRGLAEETQYF. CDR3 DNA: TGTGCCACCAGCAGGGGACTAGCGGAAGAGACCCAGTACTTC.